This note documents a single TCR beta chain sequence. Authors' analysis steps: Reference gene primer amplification gave estimated nucleated cell counts. Data came from immunoSEQ multiplex PCR; TCRdb stores just in-frame clones and leaves some out. Clonal size and the V and J genes are those of that table, whereas D and trimming came from the DNA. Among around 250,000 clones listed, approximately 88% were seen once. This sample is part of a study of blood T cell repertoires in COVID-19. About the study: Acute and convalescent COVID-19 samples came from the United States, Italy and Spain. In each case, the material was cDNA or gDNA derived from T cells, B-cell-depleted T cells, or PBMCs.

The CDR3 length is 14 residues. CDR1 KGHSH and CDR2 LQKENI come from the germline V gene. J gave up 6 bases and V 3 bases, and 5 bases lay outside the gene matches. Enrolled during active infection, Seattle patients were then followed longitudinally. The sequence came from a woman aged 70-85 years with COVID-19, enrolled during active disease. The chain joins TRBV18 to TRBJ1-2, with TRBD1 matching 9 bases. The specimen sequenced was peripheral blood. CDR3 sequence reads: CASSPQGQGNGYTF. The CDR3 DNA follows: TGTGCCAGCTCACCTCAGGGACAGGGAAATGGCTACACCTTC.